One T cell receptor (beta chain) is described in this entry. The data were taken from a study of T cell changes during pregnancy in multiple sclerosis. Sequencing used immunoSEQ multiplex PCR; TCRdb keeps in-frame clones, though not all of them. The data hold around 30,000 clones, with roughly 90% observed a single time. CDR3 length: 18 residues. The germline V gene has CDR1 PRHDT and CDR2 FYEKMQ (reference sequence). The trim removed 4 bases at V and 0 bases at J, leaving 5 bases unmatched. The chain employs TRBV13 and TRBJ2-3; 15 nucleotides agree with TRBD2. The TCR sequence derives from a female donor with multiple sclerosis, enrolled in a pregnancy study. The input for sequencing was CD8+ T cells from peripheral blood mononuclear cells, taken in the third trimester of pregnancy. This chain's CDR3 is CASSWGLAGGTSTDTQYF. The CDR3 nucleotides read TGTGCCAGCAGCTGGGGACTAGCGGGGGGCACTAGCACAGATACGCAGTATTTT. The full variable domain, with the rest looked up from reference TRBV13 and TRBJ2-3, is AAGVIQSPRHLIKEKRETATLKCYPIPRHDTVYWYQQGPGQDPQFLISFYEKMQSDKGSIPDRFSAQQFSDYHSELNMSSLELGDSALYFCASSWGLAGGTSTDTQYFGPGTRLTVL.